This TCR beta chain stems from a study of blood T cell repertoires in COVID-19. Study context: Samples of COVID-19 (acute and convalescent) were obtained from the United States, Italy and Spain. Nucleic acid was either cDNA or gDNA, and it came from T cells, B-cell-depleted T cells, or PBMCs.

Only in-frame clones appear in the TCRdb table, and some are missing; sequencing was by immunoSEQ multiplex PCR. Among fewer than 300,000 clones listed, about 88% were seen once. With 0 bases removed from V and 0 bases from J, the gap between germline ends came to 7 bases. The CDR3 covers 15 residues. The germline CDR1 and CDR2 sequences are SGDLS and YYNGEE. The TCR was taken from a man aged 60 to 75 who had recovered from COVID-19. The sequencing sample was made of peripheral blood. The chain has TRBV9 and TRBJ1-3; D unresolved. The CDR3 spells CASSVGEDSGNTIYF. CDR3 coding DNA: TGTGCCAGCAGCGTAGGGGAGGACTCTGGAAACACCATATATTTT.